A single sample gave rise to the 29 T cell receptor beta chains below, sequenced in a study of T cells in Graves' hyperthyroidism and ophthalmopathy (dated by TCRdb to between 2018 and 2021). The library was prepared using multiplex PCR. The reads were generated on an Illumina HiSeq 2000. The TCR beta CDR3 regions were amplified from the RNA transcripts. A first-round RT-PCR of the TCR CDR3 used the HTBI primer set with the Qiagen OneStep RT-PCR kit. TCRdb's own reprocessing of the public reads used fastp at Q25 and MiXCR and kept productive beta chains. Rows merge per CDR3 protein into single entries with the most common DNA and genes. Within this sample are about 400,000 distinct CDR3 sequences, with just under 15% of them counted one time only. The top ten hold around a third of the sample. Specimen: blood. The receptors stem from a woman under 40 with Graves' hyperthyroidism.

There are many counts of this clonotype. V is TRBV2 and J is TRBJ1-1; D uncertain. The germline V gene has CDR1 SNHLY and CDR2 FYNNEI. The CDR3 extends over 11 amino acids. V lost 4 bases, J lost 7 bases, and 7 bases lay in between. In DNA form, the CDR3 reads TGTGCCAGCAGTGTACAGTATGAAGCTTTCTTT. It specifies CASSVQYEAFF.

There are a few counts of this clonotype. This rearrangement joins TRBV9 to TRBJ2-5, with 9 bases identical to TRBD2. The germline V gene has CDR1 SGDLS and CDR2 YYNGEE. V lost 0 bases, J lost 1 base, and 7 bases stayed unmatched. The CDR3 is 17 residues long. For the CDR3, the DNA is TGTGCCAGCAGCGTAGGGATAGCGGGAGTTACCCAAGAGACCCAGTACTTC. It is translated as CASSVGIAGVTQETQYF.

This sequence joins TRBV20-1 and TRBJ1-5; 7 bases align to TRBD1. The CDR3 totals 15 residues. With 5 bases clipped from V and 2 bases from J, the junction kept 9 bases outside the gene matches. In germline, CDR1 is DFQATT, CDR2 SNEGSKA (reference sequence). The CDR3 reads CSALNQGEGNQPQHF. As DNA, the CDR3 is TGCAGTGCTCTCAACCAGGGGGAGGGCAATCAGCCCCAGCATTTT.

The CDR3 coding sequence is TGTGCCATCAGTGGGGAGCGGATAACGGCCGGGGAGACCCAGTACTTC. This encodes CAISGERITAGETQYF. V and J are TRBV10-3 and TRBJ2-5; a weak D match, TRBD2 (5 bases). V was cut by 4 bases and J by 5 bases, with 20 bases left in between. The CDR3 has 16 amino acids. CDR1 ENHRY and CDR2 SYGVKD come from the germline V gene.

The sample holds a few counts of this clonotype. The J gene is TRBJ2-4, the V gene TRBV7-3, with 7 bases that match TRBD2. Trimming cost V 4 bases and J 0 bases; bases outside gene matches: 15. The CDR3 is 19 residues long. Germline CDR1 reads SGHTA; CDR2 reads FQGTGA. The CDR3 spells CASSSPAGAGPLAKNIQYF. CDR3 in DNA: TGTGCCAGCAGCTCCCCGGCGGGAGCGGGACCTTTAGCCAAAAACATTCAGTACTTC.

This clonotype has a count of ten or more. The chain joins TRBV5-6 to TRBJ2-2, with D possibly TRBD1 on 5 matching bases. Germline V gives CDR1 SGHDT, CDR2 YYEEEE. Trimming pared 0 bases from V and 7 bases from J, leaving 7 bases between. The CDR3 totals 13 residues. The CDR3 loop is CASSLGRVGELFF. The CDR3 bases are TGTGCCAGCAGCTTGGGCAGGGTCGGGGAGCTGTTTTTT. The variable domain in full, with the rest retrieved from reference TRBV5-6 and TRBJ2-2, is DAGVTQSPTHLIKTRGQQVTLRCSPKSGHDTVSWYQQALGQGPQFIFQYYEEEERQRGNFPDRFSGHQFPNYSSELNVNALLLGDSALYLCASSLGRVGELFFGEGSRLTVL.

This clonotype was observed at least ten times. The genes are TRBV20-1 and TRBJ2-1; 7 nucleotides align to TRBD2. The CDR3 totals 16 residues. V dropped 6 bases and J dropped 6; count of bases not matched to a gene: 17. CDR1 is DFQATT and CDR2 is SNEGSKA in the germline V gene (reference sequence). The CDR3 here is CSARSGGSRLRNEQFF. CDR3 nucleotides: TGCAGTGCCCGGAGCGGCGGGAGTAGGTTGCGCAATGAGCAGTTCTTC.

This clonotype was seen repeatedly, ten times or more. This chain joins TRBV7-2 and TRBJ1-5; weak D call: TRBD1 (6 bases). Trimming took 5 bases from V and 4 from J, leaving 9 bases between them. The CDR3 is made up of 13 amino acids. Germline V gene data show CDR1 as SGHTA and CDR2 as FQGNSA. CDR3 region: CASSIGQNQPQHF. The CDR3 nucleotides read TGTGCCAGCAGCATCGGACAGAATCAGCCCCAGCATTTT.

This clonotype was seen ten or more times. The chain is built from TRBV12-3 or TRBV12-4 and TRBJ2-2; weak D call: TRBD2 (5 bases). Trimming left V 6 bases short and J 6 bases short, with 8 bases between. This CDR3 is 12 amino acids long. Here the CDR3 DNA reads TGTGCCAGCAGCTTGGGAGCCGGGGAGCTGTTTTTT. It encodes CASSLGAGELFF.

The chain uses TRBV14 and TRBJ2-5, with D perhaps assigned TRBD1 or TRBD2 (5 bases each). V gave up 3 bases and J gave up 7 bases, with 6 bases separating them. Germline V gene data show CDR1 as SGHDN and CDR2 as FVKESK. The CDR3 spans 11 residues. The DNA of the CDR3 is TGTGCCAGCAGCCAGAGGGGGACCCAGTACTTC. Its protein is CASSQRGTQYF.

Worth noting for this clonotype: It may be a read error: a sequence one base away is much more abundant. The chain links TRBV30 to TRBJ2-7; D not resolved. The V gene lost 1 base and the J gene lost 7 bases, with 11 bases spanning the gap. The CDR3 spans 12 residues. Germline values: CDR1 GTSNPN, CDR2 SVGIG (reference sequence). The CDR3: CAWSALGDEQYF. CDR3 nucleotides: TGTGCCTGGAGTGCCCTAGGTGATGAGCAGTACTTC.

Many counts were recorded for this clonotype. The chain employs TRBV6-5 and TRBJ2-7; 10 bases fit TRBD1. The germline gives CDR1 MNHEY, CDR2 SVGAGI. The J segment lost 4 bases and the V segment lost 2 bases, leaving 5 bases of the junction unmatched. The CDR3 is 15 residues long. In DNA, the CDR3 is TGTGCCAGCAGTTACCGGGACAGGGGCTCATACGAGCAGTACTTC. Amino acids: CASSYRDRGSYEQYF.

At least ten counts were recorded for this clonotype. The chain has TRBV6-1 and TRBJ2-3; D call uncertain. The CDR3 consists of 11 residues. Germline V lookup: CDR1 MNHNS, CDR2 SASEGT. Trimming took 8 bases from V and 6 from J, leaving 9 bases between them. The CDR3, as DNA: TGTGCCAGCTTTGGGGTGGATACGCAGTATTTT. This encodes CASFGVDTQYF.

This clonotype was picked up a small number of times. J is TRBJ2-7 and V is TRBV28; TRBD2 agrees at 10 bases. Per germline, CDR1 MDHEN and CDR2 SYDVKM. The CDR3 spans 18 residues. With 2 bases clipped from V and 2 bases from J, the junction kept 12 bases outside the gene matches. The CDR3 here is CASSLIRQGLADPYEQYF. CDR3 nucleotides: TGTGCCAGCAGTTTAATACGCCAAGGACTAGCGGATCCCTACGAGCAGTACTTC. Drawing the rest from reference TRBV28 and TRBJ2-7, the complete variable domain is DVKVTQSSRYLVKRTGEKVFLECVQDMDHENMFWYRQDPGLGLRLIYFSYDVKMKEKGDIPEGYSVSREKKERFSLILESASTNQTSMYLCASSLIRQGLADPYEQYFGPGTRLTVT.

This clonotype has ten or more counts. The CDR3 here is CASSSDSGVSTDTQYF. CDR3 DNA: TGTGCCAGCAGCTCCGATAGCGGGGTTAGCACAGATACGCAGTATTTT. V is TRBV5-6 and J is TRBJ2-3, with TRBD2 identical over 8 bases. The J segment lost 0 bases and the V segment lost 3 bases, leaving 6 bases of the junction unmatched. This CDR3 is built from 16 residues. Germline V gene lookup returns CDR1 SGHDT and CDR2 YYEEEE.

The rearrangement joins TRBV11-2 to TRBJ2-5; D remains ambiguous. The CDR3 is 15 amino acids. The V end was cut by 0 bases, the J end by 0 bases, with 8 bases between. Germline loops: CDR1 SGHAT, CDR2 FQNNGV. CDR3 sequence (DNA): TGTGCCAGCAGCTTAGAAGGGAAAGACCAAGAGACCCAGTACTTC. Protein: CASSLEGKDQETQYF. The full variable domain, in which reference TRBV11-2 and TRBJ2-5 provide the parts outside the CDR3, is EAGVAQSPRYKIIEKRQSVAFWCNPISGHATLYWYQQILGQGPKLLIQFQNNGVVDDSQLPKDRFSAERLKGVDSTLKIQPAKLEDSAVYLCASSLEGKDQETQYFGPGTRLLVL.

About this clonotype: A read error may be the cause here, since a much bigger clone is one base away. The chain carries TRBV20-1 and TRBJ2-7, with 9 bases that match TRBD2. The V gene's germline CDR1 is DFQATT and CDR2 SNEGSKA (reference sequence). The trim removed 3 bases at V and 3 bases at J, leaving 6 bases unmatched. This CDR3 has 14 amino acids. The CDR3 bases are TGCAGTGCTAGTTCTAGCGGGAAGGTCTACGAGCAGTACTTC. Translation gives CSASSSGKVYEQYF.

This clonotype was found many times. This rearrangement joins TRBV7-6 to TRBJ2-1; TRBD1 is a possible D gene (5 bases). V lost 4 bases and J 3 bases, leaving 7 bases between the germline ends. CDR3 length: 13 amino acids. Germline loops: CDR1 SGHVS, CDR2 FNYEAQ. This CDR3 is CASSWTRYNEQFF. CDR3 nucleotide sequence: TGTGCCAGCAGCTGGACACGCTACAATGAGCAGTTCTTC. Full variable domain (rest looked up from reference TRBV7-6 and TRBJ2-1): GAGVSQSPRYKVTKRGQDVALRCDPISGHVSLYWYRQALGQGPEFLTYFNYEAQQDKSGLPNDRFSAERPEGSISTLTIQRTEQRDSAMYRCASSWTRYNEQFFGPGTRLTVL.

This clonotype was picked up many times. CDR3 protein: CASSQETNPREKLFF. DNA for the CDR3: TGTGCCAGCAGCCAAGAGACAAATCCTAGGGAAAAACTGTTTTTT. The rearrangement links TRBV3-1 to TRBJ1-4; D call uncertain. CDR3 length: 15 amino acids. Germline CDR1 is LGHDT and CDR2 is YNNKEL (reference sequence). The V gene lost 0 bases and the J gene lost 8 bases, with 13 bases spanning the gap.

This clonotype appeared many times. This rearrangement joins TRBV5-5 to TRBJ2-5; D gene ambiguous. Looked up from germline, CDR1 is SGHKS and CDR2 is YYEKEE (reference sequence). There are 14 residues in the CDR3. V was cut by 0 bases and J by 5 bases, with 11 bases left in between. CDR3 region: CASSLEAAPETQYF. CDR3 nucleotides: TGTGCCAGCAGCTTGGAGGCAGCCCCCGAGACCCAGTACTTC.

There are a few counts of this clonotype. V is TRBV5-1 and J is TRBJ2-3; 7 bases agree with TRBD1. J gave up 1 base and V 5 bases, and 4 bases lay outside the gene matches. Germline assignment: CDR1 SGHRS and CDR2 YFSETQ. The CDR3 extends over 14 amino acids. The CDR3 region is CASRDREGTDTQYF. The CDR3 DNA reads TGCGCCAGCAGAGACAGGGAAGGCACAGATACGCAGTATTTT.

This clonotype was seen repeatedly, ten times or more. The V and J genes are TRBV27 and TRBJ1-2, with D maybe TRBD1 (5 bases). V was pared by 2 bases and J by 4 bases, with 11 bases between. Germline lookup yields CDR1 MNHEY and CDR2 SMNVEV (reference sequence). The length of the CDR3 is 14 residues. CDR3 nucleotide sequence: TGTGCCAGCAGTTTAACAGGTGACTTCTATGGCTACACCTTC. This codes for CASSLTGDFYGYTF.

The rearrangement joins TRBV6-1 to TRBJ2-7; 9 nucleotides align to TRBD2. V was pared by 2 bases and J by 5 bases, with 25 bases of the junction left unmatched. CDR3 length: 21 residues. Looked up from germline, CDR1 is MNHNS and CDR2 is SASEGT. The CDR3 reads CASSERLFSSSRTSASNEQYF. The CDR3 region has the DNA TGTGCCAGCAGTGAACGACTCTTCAGTTCTTCTCGGACTAGCGCATCAAACGAGCAGTACTTC.

This clonotype has a count of ten or more. V and J are TRBV18 and TRBJ2-7; a possible D gene is TRBD1 (6 bases). Trimming cost V 2 bases and J 2 bases, with 13 bases left between them. The V gene's germline CDR1 is KGHSH and CDR2 LQKENI. CDR3 size: 15 residues. The CDR3 reads CASSPGADSTYEQYF. As DNA, the CDR3 is TGTGCCAGCTCACCAGGTGCGGACAGTACCTACGAGCAGTACTTC.

In this sample, this clonotype turned up many times. The CDR3 nucleotides are TGTGCCAGCAGCTTAAAGGCCACTGAAGCTTTCTTT. Amino acids: CASSLKATEAFF. The chain recombines TRBV11-1 with TRBJ1-1; D is ambiguous. In germline, CDR1 is SGHAT, CDR2 FQDESV (reference sequence). Trimming took 2 bases from V and 4 from J, leaving 5 bases between them. The CDR3 sequence is 12 residues long. The full variable domain, in which reference TRBV11-1 and TRBJ1-1 provide the parts outside the CDR3, is EAEVAQSPRYKITEKSQAVAFWCDPISGHATLYWYRQILGQGPELLVQFQDESVVDDSQLPKDRFSAERLKGVDSTLKIQPAELGDSAMYLCASSLKATEAFFGQGTRLTVV.

V is TRBV5-6 and J is TRBJ2-1, with 10 positions matching TRBD2. The CDR3 has 16 residues. The germline gives CDR1 SGHDT, CDR2 YYEEEE. V gave up 0 bases and J gave up 7 bases; unmatched junction bases: 7. In DNA, the CDR3 is TGTGCCAGCAGCTTGGTCCGAACTAGCGGGGCTAATGAGCAGTTCTTC. Translating gives CASSLVRTSGANEQFF.

This clonotype has a count of ten or more. This chain uses TRBV7-2 with TRBJ2-3; 7 bases map to TRBD2. V lost 1 base and J lost 6; bases outside the gene matches: 7. Per germline, CDR1 SGHTA and CDR2 FQGNSA. The CDR3 loop spans 15 amino acids. The CDR3 is CASSLVAGVGDTQYF. DNA of the CDR3: TGTGCCAGCAGCTTAGTTGCGGGAGTAGGGGATACGCAGTATTTT.

This clonotype appeared a few times. The chain is built from TRBV2 and TRBJ2-7, with a possible D match to TRBD2 (5 bases). The germline V and J ends were trimmed by 5 bases and 0 bases, with 11 bases remaining between them. CDR1 is SNHLY, CDR2 FYNNEI, per germline. This CDR3 spans 14 amino acids. CDR3 region: CASSSDYPSYEQYF. In DNA, the CDR3 is TGTGCCAGCAGTTCCGACTATCCCTCCTACGAGCAGTACTTC.

This clonotype turned up a few times. The V call is TRBV27, the J call TRBJ2-5; 10 bases are shared with TRBD2. Trimming at V came to 1 base and at J to 5 bases, leaving 7 bases not matched to a gene. This CDR3 region has 16 residues. Germline V gene sequence: CDR1 MNHEY, CDR2 SMNVEV (reference sequence). The CDR3 sequence: CASSLLVPTSGETQYF. For the CDR3, the DNA is TGTGCCAGCAGTTTATTAGTCCCGACTAGCGGGGAGACCCAGTACTTC.